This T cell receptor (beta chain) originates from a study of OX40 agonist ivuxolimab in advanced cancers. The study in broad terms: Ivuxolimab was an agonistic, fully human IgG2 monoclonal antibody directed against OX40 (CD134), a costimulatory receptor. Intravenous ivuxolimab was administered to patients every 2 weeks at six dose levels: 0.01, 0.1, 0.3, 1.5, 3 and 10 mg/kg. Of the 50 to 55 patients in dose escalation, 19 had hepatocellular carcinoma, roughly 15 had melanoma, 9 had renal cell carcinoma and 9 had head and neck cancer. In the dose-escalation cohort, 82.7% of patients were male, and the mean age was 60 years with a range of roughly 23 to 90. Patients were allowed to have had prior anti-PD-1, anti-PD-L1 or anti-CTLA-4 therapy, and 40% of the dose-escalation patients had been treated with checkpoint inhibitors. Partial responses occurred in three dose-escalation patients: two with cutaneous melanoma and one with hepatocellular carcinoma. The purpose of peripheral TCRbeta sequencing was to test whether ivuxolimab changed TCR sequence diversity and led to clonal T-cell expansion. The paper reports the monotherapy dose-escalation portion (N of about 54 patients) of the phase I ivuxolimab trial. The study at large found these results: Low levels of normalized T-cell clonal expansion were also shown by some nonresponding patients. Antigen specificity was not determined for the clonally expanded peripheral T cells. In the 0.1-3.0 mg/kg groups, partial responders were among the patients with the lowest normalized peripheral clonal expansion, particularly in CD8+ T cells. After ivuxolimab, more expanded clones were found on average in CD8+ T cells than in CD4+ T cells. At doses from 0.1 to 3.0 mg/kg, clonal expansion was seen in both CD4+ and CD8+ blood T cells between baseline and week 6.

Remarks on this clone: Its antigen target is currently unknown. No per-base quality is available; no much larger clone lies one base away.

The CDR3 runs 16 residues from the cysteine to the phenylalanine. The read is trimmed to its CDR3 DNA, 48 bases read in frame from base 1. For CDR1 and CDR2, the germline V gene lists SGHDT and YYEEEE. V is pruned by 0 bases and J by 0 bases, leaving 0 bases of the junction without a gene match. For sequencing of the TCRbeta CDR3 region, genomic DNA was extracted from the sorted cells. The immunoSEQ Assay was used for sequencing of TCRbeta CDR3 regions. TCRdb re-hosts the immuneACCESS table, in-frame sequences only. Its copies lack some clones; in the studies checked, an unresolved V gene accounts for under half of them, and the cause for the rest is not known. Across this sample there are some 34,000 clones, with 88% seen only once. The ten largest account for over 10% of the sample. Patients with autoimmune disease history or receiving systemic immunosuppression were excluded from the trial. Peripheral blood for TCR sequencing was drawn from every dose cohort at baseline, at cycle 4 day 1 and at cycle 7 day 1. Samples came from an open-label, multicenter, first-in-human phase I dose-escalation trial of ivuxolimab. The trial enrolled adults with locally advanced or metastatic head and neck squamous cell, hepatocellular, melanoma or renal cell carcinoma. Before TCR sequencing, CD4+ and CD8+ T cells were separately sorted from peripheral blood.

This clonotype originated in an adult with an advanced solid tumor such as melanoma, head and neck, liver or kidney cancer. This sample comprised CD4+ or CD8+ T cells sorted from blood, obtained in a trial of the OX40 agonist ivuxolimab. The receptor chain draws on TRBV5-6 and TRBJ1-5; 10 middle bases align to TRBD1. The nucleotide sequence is TGTGCCAGCAGCTTGGGGGACAGGGGTAGCAATCAGCCCCAGCATTTT. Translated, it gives CASSLGDRGSNQPQHF. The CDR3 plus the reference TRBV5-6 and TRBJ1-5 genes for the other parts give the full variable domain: DAGVTQSPTHLIKTRGQQVTLRCSPKSGHDTVSWYQQALGQGPQFIFQYYEEEERQRGNFPDRFSGHQFPNYSSELNVNALLLGDSALYLCASSLGDRGSNQPQHFGDGTRLSIL.